This T cell receptor beta chain was captured by sequencing in a study of identical twins. General study findings and limits: Within beta out-of-frame sequences, the excess sharing observed between twins was weaker.

A universal primer site was incorporated via template switching, and the cDNA contained unique molecular identifiers. TCRdb processed the 5' RACE reads anew with MiXCR; each CDR3 protein has one entry. The data show about 240,000 distinct CDR3 sequences, over 9.5% seen once. The CDR3 is 12 amino acids. Germline-derived CDR1 and CDR2 are SGHAT and FQDESV (reference sequence). V dropped 6 bases and J dropped 2 bases, with 7 bases sitting between them. This clonotype was observed at least ten times. Its antigen remains unknown. The sample consisted of memory T cells sorted from blood. The chain has TRBV11-1 and TRBJ2-5; no reliable D call. This sequence was found in a man aged 45 to 65 in good health. CDR3 nucleotide sequence: TGTGCCAGCAGGGGGATGCAAGAGACCCAGTACTTC. It yields the protein CASRGMQETQYF.